This TCR beta chain stems from a study of radiotherapy plus CTLA-4 blockade in lung cancer. For the study at large: An objective response was seen in 18% of patients, and disease control in over 25%.

CDR3 length: 11 residues. From germline, CDR1 is MNHEY and CDR2 SVGAGI. Deletions cut 8 bases from V and 12 bases from J, with 17 bases between. People whose metastatic non-small-cell lung cancer was chemo-refractory got focal radiation along with CTLA-4 blockade by ipilimumab. The assay was immunoSEQ multiplex PCR, and TCRdb's table has in-frame clones only and misses some. Among about 62,000 clones listed, 60% to 80% were seen once. This clonotype was sampled from a human donor with non-small cell lung cancer who had a complete response to radiotherapy plus ipilimumab. Here the sequenced sample was peripheral blood, taken from a patient treated with radiotherapy plus ipilimumab. This chain links TRBV6-5 with TRBJ2-7; D is perhaps TRBD2 (7 bases). In DNA form, the CDR3 reads TGTGCCAGCGGAAAGGGGGGGCTTCGGTACTTC. Its translation is CASGKGGLRYF.